This T cell receptor (beta chain) came from a study of blood T cell repertoires in COVID-19. For the study at large: COVID-19 samples from acute and convalescent phases originated in the United States, Italy and Spain. In each case, the material was cDNA or gDNA derived from T cells, B-cell-depleted T cells, or PBMCs.

Per germline, CDR1 SGHRS and CDR2 YFSETQ. Trimming took 4 bases from V and 0 from J, leaving 10 bases between them. The CDR3 consists of 14 residues. How the authors handled the data: Reference gene primer amplification in the assay estimated nucleated cell counts. Profiling relied on immunoSEQ multiplex PCR, and the TCRdb table lists in-frame clones only, not all of them. Clonal size and the V and J genes are those of that table, whereas D and trimming came from the DNA. The sample carries around 270,000 clones, around four fifths recorded once. The source is a man aged 55 to 69 with acute or convalescent COVID-19. Sequencing was carried out using peripheral blood. This sequence joins TRBV5-1 and TRBJ1-1; D gene uncertain. This chain's CDR3 is CASSTGVVNTEAFF. DNA for the CDR3: TGCGCCAGCAGCACCGGGGTAGTGAACACTGAAGCTTTCTTT. The full variable domain, rest sourced from reference TRBV5-1 and TRBJ1-1, is KAGVTQTPRYLIKTRGQQVTLSCSPISGHRSVSWYQQTPGQGLQFLFEYFSETQRNKGNFPGRFSGRQFSNSRSEMNVSTLELGDSALYLCASSTGVVNTEAFFGQGTRLTVV.